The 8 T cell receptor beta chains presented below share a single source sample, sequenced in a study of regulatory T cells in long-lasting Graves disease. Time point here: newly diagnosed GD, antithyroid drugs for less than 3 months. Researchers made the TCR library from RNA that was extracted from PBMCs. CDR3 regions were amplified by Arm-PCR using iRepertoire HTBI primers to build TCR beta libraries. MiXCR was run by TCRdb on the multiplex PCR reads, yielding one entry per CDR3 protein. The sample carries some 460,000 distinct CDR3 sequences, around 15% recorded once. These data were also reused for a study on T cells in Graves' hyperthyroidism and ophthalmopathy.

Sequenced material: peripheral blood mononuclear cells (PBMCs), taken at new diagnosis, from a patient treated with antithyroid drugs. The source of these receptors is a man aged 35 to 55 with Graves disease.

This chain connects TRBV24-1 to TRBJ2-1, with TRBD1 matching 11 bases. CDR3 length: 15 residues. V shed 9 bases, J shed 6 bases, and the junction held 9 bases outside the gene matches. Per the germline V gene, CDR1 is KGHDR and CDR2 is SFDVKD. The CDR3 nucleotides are TGTGCCACCCGAGGGACAGGGGGAGCCCGCAATGAGCAGTTCTTC. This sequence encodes CATRGTGGARNEQFF.

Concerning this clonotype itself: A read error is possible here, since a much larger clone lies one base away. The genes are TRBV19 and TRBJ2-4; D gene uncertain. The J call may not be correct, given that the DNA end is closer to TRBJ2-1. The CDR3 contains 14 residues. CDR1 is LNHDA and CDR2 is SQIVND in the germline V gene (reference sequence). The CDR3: CASSIVHTYSEQFF. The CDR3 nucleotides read TGTGCCAGTAGTATAGTGCACACGTACAGTGAGCAGTTCTTC.

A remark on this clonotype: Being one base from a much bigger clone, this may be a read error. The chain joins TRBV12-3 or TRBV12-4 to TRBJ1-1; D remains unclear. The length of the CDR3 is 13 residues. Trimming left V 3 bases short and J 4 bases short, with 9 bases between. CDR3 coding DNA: TGTGCCAGCAGTTTTATGGTGAGCACTGAAGCTTTCTTT. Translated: CASSFMVSTEAFF.

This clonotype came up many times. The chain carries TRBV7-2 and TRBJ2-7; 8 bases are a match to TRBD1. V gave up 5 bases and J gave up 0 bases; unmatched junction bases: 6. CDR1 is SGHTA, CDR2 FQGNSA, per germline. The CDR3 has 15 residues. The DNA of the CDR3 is TGTGCCAGCAGCGACACAGGGGGTGTCTCCTACGAGCAGTACTTC. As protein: CASSDTGGVSYEQYF.

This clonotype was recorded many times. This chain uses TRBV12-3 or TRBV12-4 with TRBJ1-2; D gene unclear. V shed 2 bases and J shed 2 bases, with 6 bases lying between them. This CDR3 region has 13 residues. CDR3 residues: CASSLNLNYGYTF. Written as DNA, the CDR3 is TGTGCCAGCAGTTTAAACCTAAACTATGGCTACACCTTC.

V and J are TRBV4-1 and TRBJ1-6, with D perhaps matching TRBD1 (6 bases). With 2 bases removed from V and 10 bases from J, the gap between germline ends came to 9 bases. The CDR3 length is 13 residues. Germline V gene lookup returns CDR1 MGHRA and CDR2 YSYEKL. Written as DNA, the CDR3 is TGCGCCAGCAGCCAACCAGGGGAATCACCCCTCCACTTT. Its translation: CASSQPGESPLHF.

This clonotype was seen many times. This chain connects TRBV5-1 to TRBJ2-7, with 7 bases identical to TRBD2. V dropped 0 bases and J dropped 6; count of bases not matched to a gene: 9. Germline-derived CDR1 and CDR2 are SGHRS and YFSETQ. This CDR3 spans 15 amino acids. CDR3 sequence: CASSLAAGPGGEQYF. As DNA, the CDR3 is TGCGCCAGCAGCTTGGCAGCGGGACCTGGAGGCGAGCAGTACTTC.

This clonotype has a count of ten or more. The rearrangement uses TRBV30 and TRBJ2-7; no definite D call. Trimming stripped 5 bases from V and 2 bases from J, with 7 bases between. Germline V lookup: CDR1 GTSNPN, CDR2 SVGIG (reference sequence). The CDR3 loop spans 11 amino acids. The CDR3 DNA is TGTGCCTGGGCCGAGGCCTACGAGCAGTACTTC. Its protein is CAWAEAYEQYF.